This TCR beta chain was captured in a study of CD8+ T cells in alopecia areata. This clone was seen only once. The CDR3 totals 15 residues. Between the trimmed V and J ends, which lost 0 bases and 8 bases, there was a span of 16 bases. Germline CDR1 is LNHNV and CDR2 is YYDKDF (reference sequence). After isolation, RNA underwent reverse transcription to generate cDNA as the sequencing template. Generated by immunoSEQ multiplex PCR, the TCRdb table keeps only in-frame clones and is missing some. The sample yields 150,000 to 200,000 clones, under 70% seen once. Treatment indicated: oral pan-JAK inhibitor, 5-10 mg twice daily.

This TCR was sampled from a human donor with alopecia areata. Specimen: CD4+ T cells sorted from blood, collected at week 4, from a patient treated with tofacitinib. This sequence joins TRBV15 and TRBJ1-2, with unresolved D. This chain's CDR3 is CATSREANGRMGYTF. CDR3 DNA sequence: TGTGCCACCAGCAGAGAGGCTAACGGGCGTATGGGCTACACCTTC.